The T cell receptor beta chain under discussion was sequenced for a study of tumor and adjacent non-tumor tissue in lung cancer. Study context: Histology: 12 adenocarcinoma, 2 squamous cell carcinoma, 1 small cell lung cancer. Stage I to III disease affected about nine men and about five women aged roughly 31 to 76. Approximately 4 million productive TCRbeta reads were obtained per sample on average.

Germline values: CDR1 SGHRS, CDR2 YFSETQ. The length of the CDR3 is 12 residues. Turning to this clonotype: The antigen is undetermined. Mismatch with germline at one junction end may stem from a read error.

The library came from three nested PCR rounds adapted from ARM-PCR protocols. TCRdb reanalysed the multiplex PCR reads using MiXCR and keeps one entry per CDR3 protein. The table includes 60,000 to 95,000 distinct CDR3 sequences, around four fifths detected once. General observations from the study: Tumor tissue had significantly higher TCR diversity than normal lung.

No cell sorting was done before RNA was extracted from the tissue. This TCR was sampled from a woman aged 45-59 years with non-small cell lung cancer. Source material: lung tumor tissue. The rearrangement uses TRBV5-1 and TRBJ2-7; perhaps D is TRBD1 or TRBD2 (5 bases each). CDR3 nucleotide sequence: TGCGCAAGCAGCTTGGACACGGGAACGCAGTACTTC. This encodes CASSLDTGTQYF.